Shown below are 9 T cell receptor beta chains from a single sample sequenced in a study of shared clonotypes between healthy human individuals. The repertoire was sequenced with immunoSEQ multiplex PCR; TCRdb's copy has only in-frame clones and lacks some. The sample yields about a million clones, around 80% seen once. Sequencing input: memory CD4+ T cells sorted from blood. The subset was: CD45RA-negative fraction. All receptors come from a man aged 18 to 30 in good health.

This clone was observed once. Additional DNA sequences in this sample encode the identical CDR3. The rearrangement links TRBV18 to TRBJ1-1; D is ambiguous. The V gene lost 2 bases and the J gene lost 4 bases, with 8 bases spanning the gap. Looked up from germline, CDR1 is KGHSH and CDR2 is LQKENI. This CDR3 spans 13 amino acids. CDR3 nucleotides: TGTGCCAGCTCACCAAGAAGACTCACTGAAGCTTTCTTT. Amino acids: CASSPRRLTEAFF.

The genes are TRBV4-1 and TRBJ2-7; perhaps TRBD2 as D (5 bases). The CDR3 runs 16 residues. CDR1 and CDR2 from the germline V gene are MGHRA and YSYEKL. V lost 0 bases and J lost 0, with 12 bases in between. CDR3 coding DNA: TGCGCCAGCAGCCAAGATTACAGCGGACGCTCCTACGAGCAGTACTTC. It specifies CASSQDYSGRSYEQYF.

This rearrangement joins TRBV2 to TRBJ1-1; D gene unclear. The CDR3 contains 15 residues. Germline loops: CDR1 SNHLY, CDR2 FYNNEI. With 2 bases removed from V and 1 base from J, the gap between germline ends came to 11 bases. CDR3 sequence: CASSESAAPNTEAFF. The CDR3 DNA reads TGTGCCAGCAGTGAATCGGCAGCCCCGAACACTGAAGCTTTCTTT.

The rearrangement joins TRBV9 to TRBJ2-2; 12 nucleotides line up with TRBD2. V trimming: 6 bases; J trimming: 2 bases; junction bases outside the gene matches: 5. Germline V gene lookup returns CDR1 SGDLS and CDR2 YYNGEE. The CDR3 is 16 residues long. CDR3 residues: CASTSTSGGNTGELFF. The CDR3 nucleotides read TGTGCCAGCACCTCGACTAGCGGGGGTAACACCGGGGAGCTGTTTTTT. The variable domain in full, completed from reference TRBV9 and TRBJ2-2, reads DSGVTQTPKHLITATGQRVTLRCSPRSGDLSVYWYQQSLDQGLQFLIQYYNGEERAKGNILERFSAQQFPDLHSELNLSSLELGDSALYFCASTSTSGGNTGELFFGEGSRLTVL.

The rearrangement joins TRBV7-2 to TRBJ1-5, with D possibly matching TRBD1 (6 bases). V dropped 4 bases and J dropped 4 bases, with 11 bases sitting between them. Germline-derived CDR1 and CDR2 are SGHTA and FQGNSA. The CDR3 is 14 residues long. The CDR3 DNA sequence: TGTGCCAGCAGCTCGCAGGGGTTTAATCAGCCCCAGCATTTT. Protein product: CASSSQGFNQPQHF.

The chain combines TRBV7-8 with TRBJ2-1; a weak D match, TRBD2 (6 bases). Germline V CDR1 and CDR2: SGHVS, FQNEAQ. V lost 0 bases, J lost 3 bases, and 6 bases lay in between. This CDR3 comprises 14 residues. The CDR3, as DNA: TGTGCCAGCAGCTTAGCGACTAGCTACAATGAGCAGTTCTTC. Its protein is CASSLATSYNEQFF.

The gene calls are TRBV28 and TRBJ2-4, with D hard to call. Trimming took 7 bases from V and 0 from J, leaving 10 bases between them. Germline CDR1 MDHEN, CDR2 SYDVKM. There are 14 residues in the CDR3. The CDR3 sequence is CASIRSGAKNIQYF. CDR3 DNA sequence: TGTGCCAGCATCAGGTCTGGAGCCAAAAACATTCAGTACTTC.

V gene TRBV28 combines with J gene TRBJ1-3; TRBD1 is a possible D gene (5 bases). The V and J ends lost 5 bases and 0 bases respectively, with 14 bases between them. This CDR3 has 16 residues. The germline gives CDR1 MDHEN, CDR2 SYDVKM. The CDR3 reads CASSAMQGYSGNTIYF. The CDR3 nucleotides are TGTGCCAGCAGTGCCATGCAGGGTTACTCTGGAAACACCATATATTTT.

The CDR3: CASSLGPNYGYTF. Here the CDR3 DNA reads TGTGCCAGCAGTTTGGGACCTAACTATGGCTACACCTTC. V usage is TRBV27 and J usage is TRBJ1-2; D is possibly TRBD1 (5 bases). The CDR3 extends over 13 amino acids. V was clipped by 3 bases and J by 0 bases, with 5 bases between them. Per germline, CDR1 MNHEY and CDR2 SMNVEV (reference sequence).